The entry below describes one T cell receptor (beta chain). This specimen belongs to a study of identifying expanded T cells in peripheral blood. V lost 4 bases to trimming and J lost 5 bases; unmatched junction nucleotides: 11. From germline, CDR1 is KGHSY and CDR2 FQNENV. This CDR3 is 15 amino acids long. Libraries were prepared by immunoSEQ multiplex PCR; TCRdb keeps only in-frame clonotypes and omits some of them. The sample has 100,000 to 150,000 clones, 86% seen once. Collection occurred without any documented infections or immune events in donors. The TCR sequence derives from a person aged 18-70 years in good health. The sequencing input was blood. This chain joins TRBV16 and TRBJ2-7; 7 bases agree with TRBD2. CDR3 region: CASSPGAGVQNEQYF. The DNA of the CDR3 is TGTGCCAGCAGCCCTGGGGCGGGAGTACAAAACGAGCAGTACTTC.